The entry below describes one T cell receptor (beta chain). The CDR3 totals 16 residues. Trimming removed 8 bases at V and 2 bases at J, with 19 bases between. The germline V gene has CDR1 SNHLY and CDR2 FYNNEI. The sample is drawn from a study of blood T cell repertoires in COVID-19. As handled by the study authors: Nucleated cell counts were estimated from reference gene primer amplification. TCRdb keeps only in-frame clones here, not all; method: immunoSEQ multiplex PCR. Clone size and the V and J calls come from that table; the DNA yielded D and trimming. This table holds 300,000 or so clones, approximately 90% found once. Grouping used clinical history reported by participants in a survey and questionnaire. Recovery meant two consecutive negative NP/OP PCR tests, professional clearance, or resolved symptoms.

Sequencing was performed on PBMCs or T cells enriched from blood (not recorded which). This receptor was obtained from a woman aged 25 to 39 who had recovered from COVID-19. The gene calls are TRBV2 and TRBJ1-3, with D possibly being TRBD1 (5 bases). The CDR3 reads CASSRVGGEAGNTIYF. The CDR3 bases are TGTGCCAGCTCCCGAGTAGGAGGGGAGGCTGGAAACACCATATATTTT. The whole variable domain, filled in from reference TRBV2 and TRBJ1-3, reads EPEVTQTPSHQVTQMGQEVILRCVPISNHLYFYWYRQILGQKVEFLVSFYNNEISEKSEIFDDQFSVERPDGSNFTLKIRSTKLEDSAMYFCASSRVGGEAGNTIYFGEGSWLTVV.